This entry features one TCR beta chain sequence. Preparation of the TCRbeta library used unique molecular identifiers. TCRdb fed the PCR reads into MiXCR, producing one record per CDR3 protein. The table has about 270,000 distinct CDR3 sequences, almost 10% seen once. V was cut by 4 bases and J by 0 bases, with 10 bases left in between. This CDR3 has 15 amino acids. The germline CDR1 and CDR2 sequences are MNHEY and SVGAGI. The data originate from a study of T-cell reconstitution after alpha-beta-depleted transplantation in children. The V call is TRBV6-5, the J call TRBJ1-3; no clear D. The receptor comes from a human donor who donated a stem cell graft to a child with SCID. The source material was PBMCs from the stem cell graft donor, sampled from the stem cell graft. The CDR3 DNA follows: TGTGCCAGCAGTTCCCTCACAAGCTCTGGAAACACCATATATTTT. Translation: CASSSLTSSGNTIYF.